This T cell receptor (beta chain) was recovered during a study of cytomegalovirus exposure and HLA in healthy donors (dated by TCRdb to between 2016 and 2019). The study in broad terms: According to an earlier analysis of a few hundred of the donors, about 179 million T cells yielded some 120 million unique TCR beta sequences and around 300 Gb of sequence data. Donor age, sex, ethnicity and CMV serostatus were compiled alongside the repertoire data. High-throughput TCR immunosequencing, statistical association of individual TCRs with disease status, and machine learning were combined to predict cytomegalovirus infection status. Every discovery cohort repertoire had been produced on one sequencing platform. An early release covering approximately 600 HLA-typed donors comprised about 300 gigabases of sequencing data and tens of millions of unique TCR sequences. HLA typing included class I and class II loci at four-digit resolution. Of the roughly 390 genotyped donors, roughly 80% were placed in the genetic ancestry cluster associated with self-reported Caucasian donors. Typing coverage varied by locus: roughly 629-630 donors for A, B, C, DRB1 and DQB1; approximately 500 for DQA1; around 610 for DPA1; 450 to 480 for DPB1. The study aimed to test whether cataloging public T cell receptors could reveal signatures of past pathogen exposure. Among 398 genotyped donors of the cohort, an average of about 240,000 unique TCR beta nucleotide sequences were sequenced per donor, approximately 20% of them non-productive. A later genetic analysis used genome-wide SNP genotypes for about 60% of the roughly 700 donors, treating that subset as a discovery cohort. About five DR-DQ haplotypes were handled as single units for association and clustering because linkage in the cohort was strong. A later analysis re-examined previously published TCR beta repertoires from 600 to 700 donors and added high-resolution HLA genotyping to investigate patterns of TCR occurrence. Rather than drawing on any new phenotypic data, the later analysis identified candidate immune exposures from TCR beta sequences and the way those sequences occurred across donors. Along with the approximately 700-subject first cohort, a separate validation cohort of over 90 different subjects was used. In an earlier analysis of roughly 540 of the donors, high-throughput TCR beta sequencing was used to judge whether each TCR beta V gene segment behaved as functional or pseudogenic. The T cell repertoires of under 700 subjects were profiled by immunosequencing and related to cytomegalovirus serostatus.

Overall study results and their limits: A cluster of highly shared sequence variants was judged likely to represent a technical artifact of the sequencing pipeline. Correlated functional status among segregating V segments might be attributable to linkage disequilibrium, but an unknown experimental factor could not be ruled out. Because counts were too low, 15 to 20 rarely observed V segments, including chromosome 9 orphons, were excluded from the earlier analysis of 587 of the donors. In the study, around 150 TCR beta chains were listed as associated with cytomegalovirus. When HLA alleles, especially DR and DQ, strongly co-occurred, attributing TCR associations to individual alleles was difficult. A later analysis found that TCR association rates varied across HLA loci, with DRB1 alleles showing the most associated TCRs and HLA-C alleles the fewest. CMV serostatus was the only immune exposure information available for the cohort. In vitro tests confirmed that a few of the cytomegalovirus-associated TCR beta chains recognize cytomegalovirus antigens. In a later genetic analysis, a missense DCLRE1C variant was associated with V-gene and J-gene trimming of TCR beta chains, and the association was replicated in an independent cohort. Sequencing depth was assumed to be roughly uniform across donors in the presence/absence analyses, though that assumption may not hold. In a later analysis, several top co-occurrence clusters were reported to appear linked to parvovirus B19, influenza, CMV and Epstein-Barr virus. In a later analysis, most CMV-associated TCR beta chains were found to appear HLA-restricted, with HLA associations seemingly driven largely by CMV exposure. In a later analysis, HLA-associated TCR beta chains were found to be more clonally expanded and to have lower generation probabilities than equally common non-associated chains. Because some donors lacked HLA typing at each locus, the association tests relied only on the typed subset. The cohort was sequenced for TCR beta chains only, and without alpha or paired-chain data the features that could be detected were limited. Compared with the 666-donor mean, donors in an Asian-associated ancestry cluster had fewer N-insertions in productive TCRs, according to a later genetic analysis. In an earlier analysis of around 600 of the donors, most TCR beta V segments appeared in productive rearrangements about 87% or about 30% of the time, broadly matching IMGT annotations. Most TCR sequences were observed very rarely across donors, whereas some public TCRs were present in many individuals. The authors suggested that the approach could potentially be generalized to other disease states and immunological phenotypes. At a false discovery rate of 0.05, a later analysis linked 15,000 to 20,000 TCR beta sequences to specific HLA alleles. A further reported finding was that TCR beta sequences accurately predicted the HLA-A and HLA-B alleles for most subjects in the first cohort. Some IMGT-functional V segments, including TRBV6-2 and TRBV6-3, could not be distinguished by the 87-base-pair reads and were therefore excluded. The classifier was reported to diagnose cytomegalovirus status with high specificity and sensitivity in both the original cohort and the validation cohort.

The library was built by means of the immunoSEQ multiplex PCR assay. The multiplex PCR relied on a mix of 60 forward primers for TCR Vbeta segments and 13 reverse primers for TCR Jbeta segments. Amplification of the CDR3 region of rearranged TCR beta genes was performed with a multiplex PCR assay on genomic DNA. Amplified TCR beta libraries were sequenced as 87-base-pair reads on the Illumina HiSeq System. In the authors' own workflow: A later analysis counted about 82 million unique TCR beta chains across the 666 repertoires, and 10 million to 11 million of these chains were shared by at least two donors. A nearest-neighbor algorithm error-corrected the raw reads and collapsed the reads into unique sequences, merging closely related sequences to remove PCR and sequencing errors. Alignment of CDR3 sequences to IMGT reference sequences was used to assign V, D and J gene segments. For a sequence to be retained, a match of at least six nucleotides to both a V gene segment and a J gene segment was required. A rearrangement counted as productive if the CDR3 had no stop codons and remained in frame with V and J, and every other rearrangement counted as non-productive. CDR3 was defined by IMGT convention, running from the second conserved V-encoded cysteine to the conserved J-encoded phenylalanine. The earlier analysis of about 610 of the donors excluded any sequence lacking an unambiguous match to a single V gene segment. An earlier analysis of about 600 of the donors called V segments functional above 56.7% productive rearrangements and segregating when the between-donor standard deviation exceeded 5%. A statistical classification framework was developed to diagnose cytomegalovirus status using the catalog of TCR beta chain sequences. In a later analysis, V and J genes were assigned by comparing TCR nucleotide sequences against IMGT/GENE-DB human TR gene sequences. The TCRdist pipeline was used in a later analysis to assign CDR3 sequences and most-parsimonious VDJ recombination scenarios. In a later analysis, each TCR beta chain was defined by its CDR3 amino acid sequence together with its V-gene family, and reads without a unique V-gene family were excluded. In a later analysis, 450 to 600 highly shared, low-generation-probability nucleotide sequences were removed to address suspected cross-contamination and a sequencing artifact. In a later analysis, a clonal expansion index was calculated for each public chain from normalized within-repertoire ranks of inferred template counts. In a later analysis, generation probabilities were computed with a VDJ recombination model fitted to out-of-frame rearrangements, and the resulting probabilities were checked against IGoR. Hypergeometric tests were used in a later analysis to score TCR-TCR, TCR-HLA and TCR-CMV co-occurrence, with a repertoire-size bias correction applied to the TCR pairs. To estimate false discovery rates, a later analysis permuted the HLA or CMV assignments 20 times. In a later analysis, co-occurring TCRs were grouped with DBSCAN, and TCRdist sequence similarity was added when clustering was performed within HLA-allele-positive subsets. For co-occurrence clustering, repertoires with fewer than 30,000 or more than 120,000 public chains were excluded, along with a handful of repertoires with anomalous nucleotide sharing. In TCRdb, the immuneACCESS table is reduced to in-frame sequences with V and J assigned. These tables do not hold every clone; where another copy was compared, an unresolved V gene accounts for under half, and the others remain unexplained. That table furnishes V, J and clone size, whereas the DNA furnished D and trimming. In this sample's table one finds 65,000 to 95,000 clones. The top ten hold approximately 1.5% of the sample.

Of note for this clone: Its antigen is still unknown.

The cohort consisted of approximately 670 healthy bone marrow donors. Cohort members were all nominally healthy when sampled, although unrecorded immune exposures were likely present. The donor tested CMV seronegative, placing the donor among the 300 to 450 seronegative members of the cohort. Every donor gave a peripheral blood sample, and the peripheral blood mononuclear cells from that sample were used for TCR beta sequencing. Genomic DNA extraction from the blood cell samples was performed with the Qiagen DNeasy Blood Extraction Kit. From the cysteine through the phenylalanine, the CDR3 covers 15 amino acids. This entry keeps only the CDR3 DNA: 45 bases, framed from base 1. V is cut by 8 bases and J by 4 bases, and the space between the germline ends is 18 bases. Taken from the germline V gene (reference sequence), the CDR1 and CDR2 loops are LNHDA and SQIVND.

The receptor was derived from an older woman in good health and CMV-seronegative. Sample: PBMCs. This sequence uses TRBV19 and TRBJ1-3; the D gene is possibly TRBD1, with 6 bases matching. The CDR3 in this case is CASLRGGSDGNTIYF. Read as DNA, the sequence is TGTGCCAGTCTCCGCGGGGGCAGTGACGGAAACACCATATATTTT.